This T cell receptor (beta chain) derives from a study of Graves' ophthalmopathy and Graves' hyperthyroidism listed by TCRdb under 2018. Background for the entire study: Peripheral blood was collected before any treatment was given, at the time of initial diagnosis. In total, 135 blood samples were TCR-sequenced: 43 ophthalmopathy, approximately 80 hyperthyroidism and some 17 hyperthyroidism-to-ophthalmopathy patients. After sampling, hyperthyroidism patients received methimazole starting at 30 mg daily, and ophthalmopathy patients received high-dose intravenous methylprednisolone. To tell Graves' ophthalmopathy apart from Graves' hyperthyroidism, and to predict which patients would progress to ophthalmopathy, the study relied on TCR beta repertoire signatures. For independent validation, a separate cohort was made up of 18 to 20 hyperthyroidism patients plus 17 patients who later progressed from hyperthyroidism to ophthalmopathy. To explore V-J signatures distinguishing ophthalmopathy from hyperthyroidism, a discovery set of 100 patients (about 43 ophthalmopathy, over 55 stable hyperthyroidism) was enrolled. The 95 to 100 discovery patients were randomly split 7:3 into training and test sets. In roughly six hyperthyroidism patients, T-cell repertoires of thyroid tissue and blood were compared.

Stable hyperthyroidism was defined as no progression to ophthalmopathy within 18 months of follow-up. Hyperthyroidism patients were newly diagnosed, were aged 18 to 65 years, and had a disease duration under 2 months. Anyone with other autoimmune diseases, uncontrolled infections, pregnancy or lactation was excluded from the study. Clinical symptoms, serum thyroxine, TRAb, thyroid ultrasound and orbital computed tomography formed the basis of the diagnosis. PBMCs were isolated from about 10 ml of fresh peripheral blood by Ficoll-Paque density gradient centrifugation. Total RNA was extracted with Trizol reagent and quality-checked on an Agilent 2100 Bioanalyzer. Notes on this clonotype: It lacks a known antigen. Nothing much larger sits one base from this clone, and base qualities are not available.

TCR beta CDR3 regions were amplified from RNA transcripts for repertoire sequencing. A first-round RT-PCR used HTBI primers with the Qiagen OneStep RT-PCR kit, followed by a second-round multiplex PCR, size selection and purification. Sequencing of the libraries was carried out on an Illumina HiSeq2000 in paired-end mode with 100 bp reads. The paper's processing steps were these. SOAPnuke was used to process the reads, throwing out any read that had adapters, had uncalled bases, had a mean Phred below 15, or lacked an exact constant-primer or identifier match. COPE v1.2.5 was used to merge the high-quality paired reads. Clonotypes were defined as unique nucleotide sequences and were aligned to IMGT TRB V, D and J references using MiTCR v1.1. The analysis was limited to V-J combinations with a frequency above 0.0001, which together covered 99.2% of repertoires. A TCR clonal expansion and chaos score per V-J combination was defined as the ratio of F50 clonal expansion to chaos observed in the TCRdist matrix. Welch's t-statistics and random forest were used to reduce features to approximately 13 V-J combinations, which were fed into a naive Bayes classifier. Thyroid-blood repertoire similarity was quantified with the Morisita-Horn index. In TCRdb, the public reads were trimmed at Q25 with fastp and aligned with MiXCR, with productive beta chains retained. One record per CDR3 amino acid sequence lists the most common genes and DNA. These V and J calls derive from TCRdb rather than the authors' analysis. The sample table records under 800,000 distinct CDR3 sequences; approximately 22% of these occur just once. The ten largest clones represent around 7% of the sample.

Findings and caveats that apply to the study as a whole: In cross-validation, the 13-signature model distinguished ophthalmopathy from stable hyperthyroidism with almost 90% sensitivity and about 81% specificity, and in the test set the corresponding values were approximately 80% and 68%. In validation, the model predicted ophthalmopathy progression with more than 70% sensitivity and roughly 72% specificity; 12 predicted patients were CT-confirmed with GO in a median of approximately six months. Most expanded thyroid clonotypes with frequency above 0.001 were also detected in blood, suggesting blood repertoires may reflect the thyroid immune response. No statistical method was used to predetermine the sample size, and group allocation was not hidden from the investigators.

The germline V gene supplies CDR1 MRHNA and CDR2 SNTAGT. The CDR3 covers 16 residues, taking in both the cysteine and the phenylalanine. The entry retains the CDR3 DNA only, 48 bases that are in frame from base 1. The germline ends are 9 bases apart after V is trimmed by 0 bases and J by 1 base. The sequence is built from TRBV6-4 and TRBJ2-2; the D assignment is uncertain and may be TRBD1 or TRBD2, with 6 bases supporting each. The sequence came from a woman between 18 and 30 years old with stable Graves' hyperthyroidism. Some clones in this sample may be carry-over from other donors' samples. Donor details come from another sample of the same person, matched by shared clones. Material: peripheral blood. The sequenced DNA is TGTGCCAGCAGTGACTCGGGGGGACAGAACACCGGGGAGCTGTTTTTT. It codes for CASSDSGGQNTGELFF.